This T cell receptor beta chain was captured by sequencing in a study of shared clonotypes between healthy human individuals. Regarding the study as a whole: Specimens sampled were limited to blood, with tissue repertoires likely differing.

The investigators split CD4+ cells into a CD45RA+ naive subset and a CD45RA-negative memory subset. In this sample, this clone turned up once. Its antigen is not known. The table came from immunoSEQ multiplex PCR; TCRdb's copy has only in-frame clones and leaves some out. The sample comprises 2 million to 2.5 million clones, more than 85% of which are singletons, and approximately 0.35% rests with the top ten. The TCR sequence derives from a man aged 18 to 35 in good health. Some clones in this sample may be carry-over from other donors' samples. Sequencing was done on a sample of naive CD4+ T cells from PBMCs. As to subset: CD45RA+ positively selected.

CDR3 in DNA: TGTGCCAGCAGTCCCCGCGCAGGGTTTAGTAGCCCGCAGTATTTT. Translated: CASSPRAGFSSPQYF. The chain has TRBV28 and TRBJ2-3, with D possibly matching TRBD1 (5 bases). This CDR3 contains 15 residues. The germline V gene has CDR1 MDHEN and CDR2 SYDVKM. Deletions cut 5 bases from V and 10 bases from J, with 22 bases between.